One T cell receptor (beta chain) is described in this entry. The repertoire was sequenced with immunoSEQ multiplex PCR; TCRdb's copy has only in-frame clones and lacks some. The sample comprises about 38,000 clones, more than 70% of which are singletons, and less than 9% rests with the top ten. The data belong to a study of T cell changes during pregnancy in multiple sclerosis. The V and J ends lost 6 bases and 1 base respectively, with 5 bases between them. CDR1 and CDR2 from the germline V gene are WNHNN and SYGVQD (reference sequence). This CDR3 is built from 12 residues. This receptor was obtained from a female donor with multiple sclerosis, enrolled in a pregnancy study. The sequences come from CD8+ T cells from peripheral blood mononuclear cells, collected in the third trimester of pregnancy. The genes are TRBV10-1 and TRBJ2-3, with D unresolved. The CDR3 protein is CASSGRTDTQYF. The CDR3 DNA is TGCGCCAGCAGCGGTCGCACAGATACGCAGTATTTT.